These 11 T cell receptor beta chains were sequenced from one sample in a study of blood T cell repertoires in COVID-19. The table came from immunoSEQ multiplex PCR; TCRdb's copy has only in-frame clones and leaves some out. The sample includes about 330,000 clones, 88% of them seen just once. Specimen: peripheral blood. The receptor source for this set is a woman aged 45 to 65 with active or convalescent COVID-19.

This rearrangement joins TRBV5-1 to TRBJ2-2; D perhaps matches TRBD1 (6 bases). V lost 4 bases to trimming and J lost 3 bases, with 13 bases between them. Per germline, CDR1 SGHRS and CDR2 YFSETQ. This CDR3 is built from 15 residues. Here the CDR3 DNA reads TGCGCCAGCAGCCCCCGGGACACCTACACCGGGGAGCTGTTTTTT. Amino acids: CASSPRDTYTGELFF.

V gene TRBV10-3 combines with J gene TRBJ2-7; a weak D match, TRBD2 (5 bases). The CDR3 spans 12 residues. CDR1 ENHRY and CDR2 SYGVKD come from the germline V gene. Trimming stripped 8 bases from V and 7 bases from J, with 15 bases between. The CDR3 DNA sequence: TGTGCCATCCGAGCAGGAGGTGGGGAGCAGTACTTC. Translated: CAIRAGGGEQYF.

CDR3 region: CATSRDPGQLNTEAFF. The CDR3 DNA reads as TGTGCCACCAGCAGAGATCCAGGACAGCTGAACACTGAAGCTTTCTTT. The V gene is TRBV15, the J gene TRBJ1-1; perhaps TRBD1 as D (6 bases). Germline V gene sequence: CDR1 LNHNV, CDR2 YYDKDF (reference sequence). The V gene lost 0 bases and the J gene lost 0 bases, with 11 bases spanning the gap. CDR3 length: 16 amino acids.

CDR3 DNA: TGTGCCAGCAGCCTGGACAGGGGCGACAATCAGCCCCAGCATTTT. Translating gives CASSLDRGDNQPQHF. The chain couples TRBV6-5 to TRBJ1-5; 9 bases line up with TRBD1. The junction had 6 bases not matched to a gene; V was cut back by 6 bases and J by 3 bases. The CDR3 totals 15 residues. Germline-derived CDR1 and CDR2 are MNHEY and SVGAGI.

This chain connects TRBV12-3 or TRBV12-4 to TRBJ1-2; 10 bases are a match to TRBD1. Germline trimming cut 3 bases from V and 7 bases from J; bases unmatched to any gene: 2. The CDR3 runs 13 residues. As DNA, the CDR3 is TGTGCCAGCAGTTTCGACAGGGGGCTTGGCTACACCTTC. It encodes CASSFDRGLGYTF.

The chain employs TRBV27 and TRBJ1-5, with D unclear. With 8 bases removed from V and 7 bases from J, the gap between germline ends came to 21 bases. Germline lookup yields CDR1 MNHEY and CDR2 SMNVEV (reference sequence). The CDR3 has 15 amino acids. The CDR3 DNA follows: TGTGCCAGCGGCTCCGGGTTAGCCCTCGGACAGCCCCAGCATTTT. Translating gives CASGSGLALGQPQHF.

Comments on this clone: Other DNA variants within this sample encode the same CDR3. V gene TRBV5-1 combines with J gene TRBJ1-5; 7 positions agree with TRBD1. CDR3 length: 15 amino acids. Germline CDR1 reads SGHRS; CDR2 reads YFSETQ. V shed 4 bases, J shed 6 bases, and the junction held 10 bases outside the gene matches. CDR3 coding DNA: TGCGCCAGCAGCCCGGCCCCCCGACAGGGTCAGCCCCAGCATTTT. It yields the protein CASSPAPRQGQPQHF.

This rearrangement joins TRBV3-1 (or the pseudogene TRBV3-2) to TRBJ2-5; a possible D gene is TRBD2 (5 bases). This CDR3 spans 15 amino acids. CDR1 is LGHDT, CDR2 YNNKEL, per germline (reference sequence). Trimming stripped 0 bases from V and 4 bases from J, with 12 bases between. This chain's CDR3 is CASSQEGLAGETQYF. The CDR3 DNA follows: TGTGCCAGCAGCCAAGAAGGGCTAGCTGGAGAGACCCAGTACTTC.

The chain carries TRBV28 and TRBJ2-3, with 8 bases lining up with TRBD2. CDR1 and CDR2 (germline): MDHEN, SYDVKM. Germline trimming cut 3 bases from V and 6 bases from J; bases unmatched to any gene: 5. This CDR3 has 14 residues. CDR3: CASSLGRGGDTQYF. The CDR3 DNA reads as TGTGCCAGCAGTTTGGGACGGGGGGGTGATACGCAGTATTTT.

This sequence joins TRBV10-3 and TRBJ1-2; 7 bases map to TRBD1. There are 14 residues in the CDR3. Trimming at V came to 2 bases and at J to 4 bases, leaving 4 bases not matched to a gene. From germline, CDR1 is ENHRY and CDR2 SYGVKD. CDR3 bases: TGTGCCATCAGTGAGAGGGACAGTTCCTATGGCTACACCTTC. Translated, it gives CAISERDSSYGYTF.

V gene TRBV4-2 combines with J gene TRBJ2-3, with D uncertain. Germline V lookup: CDR1 LGHNA, CDR2 YNFKEQ. The CDR3 consists of 14 residues. V shed 0 bases and J shed 2 bases, with 6 bases lying between them. The DNA of the CDR3 is TGTGCCAGCAGCCAAGATCTGGCCACAGATACGCAGTATTTT. Its protein is CASSQDLATDTQYF.